These T cell receptor beta chains were read from a single sample in a study of T cells in localized non-small cell lung cancer. Profiling relied on immunoSEQ multiplex PCR, and the TCRdb table lists in-frame clones only, not all of them. The sample has 35,000 to 40,000 clones, about 90% seen once. This specimen consisted of peripheral blood, obtained before any cancer treatment. The receptors shown here come from a woman aged 35-75 years with stage I lung adenocarcinoma. CDR3s include the opening cysteine and the closing phenylalanine or tryptophan. A D gene is named only where the DNA matches it firmly. Clone size is stated in some rows and not others, as once, few, many or a class when expanded.

clone_size d_call j_call v_call cdr3_nt cdr3_aa
few . TRBJ2-1 TRBV28 TGTGCCAGCTCGTTCCTAAGGAATGAGCAGTTCTTC CASSFLRNEQFF
. . TRBJ2-3 TRBV5-8 TGTGCCAGCAGCTTGTCGGGTGACACAGATACGCAGTATTTT CASSLSGDTDTQYF
. . TRBJ2-5 TRBV10-3 TGTGCCATCAGTGGGCCTGGGCTAGCGGAGACCCAGTACTTC CAISGPGLAETQYF
. . TRBJ1-5 TRBV5-6 TGTGCCACCGCTCAGGGTGCGGAGTTCGATCAGCCCCAGCATTTT CATAQGAEFDQPQHF
. TRBD1 TRBJ1-2 TRBV4-2 TGTGCCAGCAGCCAAGGCCCGGGACAGGGGGTCCTCTATGGCTACACCTTC CASSQGPGQGVLYGYTF
. TRBD1 TRBJ2-1 TRBV19 TGTGCCAGCTCTCTCGGACAGGGGACCAATGAGCAGTTCTTC CASSLGQGTNEQFF
. . TRBJ2-2 TRBV9 TGTGCCAGCAGCGTACGGGATTGGGACACCGGGGAGCTGTTTTTT CASSVRDWDTGELFF
. . TRBJ2-5 TRBV18 TGTGCCAGCTCACCACGGGAAGAGACCCAGTACTTC CASSPREETQYF
. . TRBJ1-1 TRBV6-5 TGTGCCAGCAGTCCAAACGGGTGGACTGAAGCTTTCTTT CASSPNGWTEAFF
. . TRBJ2-3 TRBV5-1 TGCGCCAGCAGCTTGCGGTTTGGGTTCACAGATACGCAGTATTTT CASSLRFGFTDTQYF
. . TRBJ1-5 TRBV2 TGTGCCAGCAGTGAAGCAGGTCGGTCGGATCAACGGCATTTT CASSEAGRSDQRHF
. TRBD2 TRBJ2-2 TRBV9 TGTGCCAGCAGCGTTTATAGCGGGACGGCCGGGGAGCTGTTTTTT CASSVYSGTAGELFF
. . TRBJ2-1 TRBV2 TGTGCCAGCAGGCCAGGGTTCGCTGGTGAGCAGTTCTTC CASRPGFAGEQFF
. . TRBJ2-7 TRBV30 TGTGCCTGGACGGTGAGCTCCTACGAGCAGTACTTC CAWTVSSYEQYF
. . TRBJ2-7 TRBV6-1 TGTGCCAGCAGTATCTACGACAGGTCCTACGAGCAGTACTTC CASSIYDRSYEQYF
. . TRBJ1-4 TRBV5-1 TGCGCCAGCAGCTCCTACAGCGAATCTAATGAAAAACTGTTTTTT CASSSYSESNEKLFF
. TRBD1 TRBJ2-7 TRBV6-5 TGTGCCAGCAGTAACGGACAGGGGGCGAGGGAGCAGTACTTC CASSNGQGAREQYF
. TRBD2 TRBJ2-3 TRBV5-1 TGCGCCAGCAGCTTGGAGGCTAGCGGAACCACAGATACGCAGTATTTT CASSLEASGTTDTQYF
. . TRBJ2-5 TRBV27 TGTGCCAGCAGTTTAGGGGGAGTAGGAGAGACCCAGTACTTC CASSLGGVGETQYF
. . TRBJ1-1 TRBV29-1 TGCAGCGTTGACCTTATCCCTAAAGCTTTCTTT CSVDLIPKAFF
. . TRBJ1-2 TRBV12-2 TGTGCAAGTCGCTTAGTAGGAAAGTGGGGGCCTAACTATGGCTACACCTTC CASRLVGKWGPNYGYTF
. . TRBJ2-2 TRBV19 TGTGCCTGTGACCTGGGCGGGGAGCTGTTTTTT CACDLGGELFF
. . TRBJ2-3 TRBV7-8 TGTGCCAGCAGCTCACCGAGTGGGGGATCTAGCACAGATACGCAGTATTTT CASSSPSGGSSTDTQYF
. . TRBJ1-5 TRBV28 TGTGCCAGCAGTTTAGGTAGGGTGGAGCAGCCCCAGCATTTT CASSLGRVEQPQHF
. . TRBJ1-1 TRBV9 TGTGCCAGCAGCCCCCAGGCGAACACTGAAGCTTTCTTT CASSPQANTEAFF
once TRBD1 TRBJ2-3 TRBV19 TGTGCCAGTAGTATCGAGGCGCCCCTGACAGGGGCCAGCACAGATACGCAGTATTTT CASSIEAPLTGASTDTQYF
once TRBD1 TRBJ1-5 TRBV5-6 TGTGCCAGCAGCTCCCAGACAGGGGGCAGCCAGCCCCAGCATTTT CASSSQTGGSQPQHF
. TRBD2 TRBJ2-5 TRBV11-2 TGTGCCAGCAGTCAAGGGGGGAGGACTAGCGGGTTAGAGACCCAGTACTTC CASSQGGRTSGLETQYF
few . TRBJ2-3 TRBV5-1 TGCGCCAGCAGCTTGGGGGGGAGCCCGAGCACAGATACGCAGTATTTT CASSLGGSPSTDTQYF
. . TRBJ2-1 TRBV6-4 TGTGCCAGCAGTAACTATTTGGATGAGCAGTTCTTC CASSNYLDEQFF
. . TRBJ2-7 TRBV13 TGTGCCAGCAGCCGCCGGGACGCTTATGGCGAGCAGTACTTC CASSRRDAYGEQYF
few . TRBJ1-1 TRBV14 TGTGCCAGCAGGTCGCTGGGGAACACTGAAGCTTTCTTT CASRSLGNTEAFF
once . TRBJ2-7 TRBV7-9 TGTGCCAGCAGCTTAGGGGTAGCTGTCTCCTACGAGCAGTACTTC CASSLGVAVSYEQYF
. . TRBJ1-2 TRBV18 TGTGCCAGCTCACCAGGAGTGACCTCCGACTATGGCTACACCTTC CASSPGVTSDYGYTF
. . TRBJ2-7 TRBV6-5 TGTGCCAGCAGTTACATGCGGACTTCCTACGAGCAGTACTTC CASSYMRTSYEQYF
. . TRBJ1-1 TRBV27 TGTGCCAGCAGTTTAGGCCCCTCCCCGAACACTGAAGCTTTCTTT CASSLGPSPNTEAFF
. . TRBJ1-2 TRBV5-4 TGTGCCAGCAGCTTGGCGCACAGGTCCTTTAACTATGGCTACACCTTC CASSLAHRSFNYGYTF
. . TRBJ2-7 TRBV11-1 TGTGCCAGCAGCTTGGAAGACTACGAGCAGTACTTC CASSLEDYEQYF
. . TRBJ1-1 TRBV6-1 TGTGCCAGCAGGAGGGTTTACAAGGACACTGAAGCTTTCTTT CASRRVYKDTEAFF
. TRBD2 TRBJ2-1 TRBV14 TGTGCCAGCAGCAAAGATAGCGGGAGCGCCAATGAGCAGTTCTTC CASSKDSGSANEQFF
. . TRBJ2-1 TRBV9 TGTGCCAGCAGCCCTATGGTGGCAGGTGGACACAATGAGCAGTTCTTC CASSPMVAGGHNEQFF
once TRBD2 TRBJ2-2 TRBV11-2 TGTGCCAGCAGCTCAGATCCTGGACTAGCGGGAGTGTACACCGGGGAGCTGTTTTTT CASSSDPGLAGVYTGELFF
. TRBD1 TRBJ1-1 TRBV7-2 TGTGCCAGCAGCTTAGTTGGGACAGCCAGAGAAGCTTTCTTT CASSLVGTAREAFF
few . TRBJ2-3 TRBV19 TGTGCCAGTAGTATGAATGGAGGCACAGATACGCAGTATTTT CASSMNGGTDTQYF
. TRBD1 TRBJ1-5 TRBV30 TGTGCCTGTAATACAGGGGTGGATCAGCCCCAGCATTTT CACNTGVDQPQHF
. . TRBJ2-1 TRBV19 TGTGCCAGTAGTAGGGTCAATGAGCAGTTCTTC CASSRVNEQFF
. . TRBJ2-7 TRBV11-3 TGTGCCAGCAGCGAGGCCGGGACCGATTACGAGCAGTACTTC CASSEAGTDYEQYF
. TRBD1 TRBJ2-6 TRBV5-1 TGCGCCAGCAGCCATCTGACGAGGACAGGGACCCCTTCTGGGGCCAACGTCCTGACTTTC CASSHLTRTGTPSGANVLTF